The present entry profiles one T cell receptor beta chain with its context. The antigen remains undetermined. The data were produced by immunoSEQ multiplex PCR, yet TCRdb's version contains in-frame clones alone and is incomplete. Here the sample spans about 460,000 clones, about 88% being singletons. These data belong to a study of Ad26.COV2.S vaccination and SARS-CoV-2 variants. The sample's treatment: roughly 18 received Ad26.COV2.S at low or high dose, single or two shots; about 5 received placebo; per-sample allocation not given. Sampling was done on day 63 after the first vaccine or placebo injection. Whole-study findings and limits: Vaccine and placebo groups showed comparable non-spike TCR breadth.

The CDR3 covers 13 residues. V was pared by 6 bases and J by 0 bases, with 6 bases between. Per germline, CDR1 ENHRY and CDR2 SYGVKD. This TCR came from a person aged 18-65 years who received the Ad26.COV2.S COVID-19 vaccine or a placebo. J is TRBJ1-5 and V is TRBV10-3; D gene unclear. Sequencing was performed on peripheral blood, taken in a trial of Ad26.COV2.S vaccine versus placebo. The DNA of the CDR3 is TGTGCCATCAGCTGGGATAGCAATCAGCCCCAGCATTTT. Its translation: CAISWDSNQPQHF.